The 8 T cell receptor beta chains presented below share a single source sample, sequenced in a study of breast tumors, draining lymph nodes, adjacent tissues. MiXCR, run by TCRdb on the multiplex PCR reads, gives a single entry per CDR3 protein. Among approximately 190,000 distinct CDR3 sequences, around a third were seen once, and the ten largest hold roughly 4.3%. Axillary draining lymph nodes of breast cancer patients supplied the node samples. The sequencing sample was made of axillary lymph node tissue. The receptors derive from a female donor with breast cancer. Some clones in this sample may be carry-over from other donors' samples.

The chain has TRBV5-5 and TRBJ2-3; maybe TRBD1 (5 bases). Trimming removed 0 bases from V and 11 bases from J, with 16 bases in between. Germline values: CDR1 SGHKS, CDR2 YYEKEE (reference sequence). The CDR3 covers 14 residues. For the CDR3, the DNA is TGTGCCAGCAGCTTGGAAGGGGCACACAATGAGCAGTATTTT. It translates to CASSLEGAHNEQYF.

This clonotype came up many times. V gene TRBV7-3 combines with J gene TRBJ2-2; D remains unclear. The CDR3 sequence is 13 residues long. The V gene lost 5 bases and the J gene lost 7 bases, with 11 bases spanning the gap. Germline-derived CDR1 and CDR2 are SGHTA and FQGTGA. The CDR3 DNA reads TGTGCCAGCAGCCCAAGAGTGGACGGGGAGCTGTTTTTT. It encodes CASSPRVDGELFF.

V is TRBV2 and J is TRBJ1-2; D unclear. CDR1 SNHLY and CDR2 FYNNEI come from the germline V gene. The CDR3 is 14 residues long. The germline V and J ends were trimmed by 6 bases and 5 bases, with 16 bases remaining between them. The CDR3 reads CASRGSPSEYGYTF. DNA for the CDR3: TGTGCCAGCAGGGGCAGCCCTTCTGAATATGGCTACACCTTC.

This clonotype was seen many times. The rearrangement uses TRBV7-9 and TRBJ1-3; D gene uncertain. CDR1 SEHNR and CDR2 FQNEAQ come from the germline V gene (reference sequence). The CDR3 loop spans 15 amino acids. V lost 5 bases and J lost 0, with 11 bases in between. In DNA form, the CDR3 reads TGTGCCAGCAGCCCCGGCCTGAGCTCTGGAAACACCATATATTTT. It specifies CASSPGLSSGNTIYF.

This clonotype was detected only a few times. This could be a read error, since a much larger clone is one nucleotide away. The chain employs TRBV4-3 and TRBJ2-3, with D perhaps matching TRBD1 (5 bases). CDR3 size: 16 residues. Germline CDR1 LGHNA, CDR2 YSLEER. CDR3 sequence (DNA): TGCGCCCGCAGCCAAGATAGAGGAGCAGGGACAGATACGCAGTATTTT. The encoded protein is CARSQDRGAGTDTQYF.

This clonotype has a count of ten or more. The chain uses TRBV30 and TRBJ1-2; tentative D call: TRBD1 (6 bases). This CDR3 spans 14 amino acids. The germline V gene encodes CDR1 GTSNPN and CDR2 SVGIG (reference sequence). The V and J ends lost 3 bases and 2 bases respectively, with 13 bases between them. CDR3 DNA sequence: TGTGCCTGGAGCACAGGGTTACACAACTATGGCTACACCTTC. It is translated as CAWSTGLHNYGYTF.

This clonotype appeared a single time. This chain uses TRBV7-2 with TRBJ2-7, with 7 nucleotides matching TRBD1. V shed 4 bases, J shed 3 bases, and the junction held 6 bases outside the gene matches. This CDR3 is 14 amino acids long. Germline CDR1 is SGHTA and CDR2 is FQGNSA. CDR3 in DNA: TGTGCCAGCAGCTCTGGACAGGTCAACTACGAGCAGTACTTC. Translation: CASSSGQVNYEQYF.

Many counts were recorded for this clonotype. The rearrangement joins TRBV19 to TRBJ2-5; D possibly corresponds to TRBD2 (7 bases). Germline CDR1 LNHDA, CDR2 SQIVND (reference sequence). The V end lost 4 bases, the J end lost 4 bases, and 16 bases lay between the germline ends. CDR3 size: 15 residues. CDR3 bases: TGTGCCAGTAGTACGACAGGACCGGGGGGAGAGACCCAGTACTTC. Encoded protein: CASSTTGPGGETQYF.